This T cell receptor beta chain originates from a study of T cells after yellow fever vaccination. Study-wide findings and caveats: Overall, a small share of clonotypes was seen in both CD4 and CD8 compartments. After the booster, 96% of CD4 and about nine tenths of CD8 primary-response clones were re-detected. Contaminating bulk clonotypes could be abundant in FACS-sorted repertoires.

The TCR cDNA carried a universal primer site and UMIs from 5'RACE template switching. TCRdb passed the 5' RACE reads through MiXCR, listing each CDR3 protein once. The data contain about 300,000 distinct CDR3 sequences, about 6.9% of them singletons. The CDR3 spans 13 residues. Germline CDR1 and CDR2: SGHVS and FQNEAQ. V was shortened by 5 bases and J by 4 bases, with 8 bases between the two germline ends. This clonotype was seen ten or more times. The target antigen is unknown. This chain links TRBV7-8 with TRBJ2-2; no clear D. Sequenced here: PBMCs, sampled about 49 days after the first yellow fever vaccination. The TCR sequence derives from a man between 18 and 35 years old who received the YFV17D yellow fever vaccine. CDR3 in amino acids: CASSRRPTGELFF. CDR3 coding DNA: TGTGCCAGCAGCCGACGCCCCACCGGGGAGCTGTTTTTT.